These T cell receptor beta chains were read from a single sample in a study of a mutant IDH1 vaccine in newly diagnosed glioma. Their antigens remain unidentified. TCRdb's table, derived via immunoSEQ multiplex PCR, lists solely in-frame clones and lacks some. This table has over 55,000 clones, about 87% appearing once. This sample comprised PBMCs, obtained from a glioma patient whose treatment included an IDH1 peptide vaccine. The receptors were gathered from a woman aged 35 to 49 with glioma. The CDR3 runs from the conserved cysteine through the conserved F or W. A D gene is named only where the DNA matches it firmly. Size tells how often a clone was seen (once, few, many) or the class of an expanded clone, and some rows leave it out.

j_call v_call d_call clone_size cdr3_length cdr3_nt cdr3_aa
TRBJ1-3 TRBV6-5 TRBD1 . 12 TGTGCCAGCAGATCCGACAGGGGAGAAGAATATTTT CASRSDRGEEYF
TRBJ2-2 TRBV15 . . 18 TGTGCCACCAGCAGAGATCCTGGTTCGCCTCTCTACACCGGGGAGCTGTTTTTT CATSRDPGSPLYTGELFF
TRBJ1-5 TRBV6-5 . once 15 TGTGCCAGCAGCCGGACTCGGGGTAGCAATCAGCCCCAGCATTTT CASSRTRGSNQPQHF
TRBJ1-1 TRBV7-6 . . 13 TGTGCCAGCAGCCCGGAGGAGAACACTGAAGCTTTCTTT CASSPEENTEAFF
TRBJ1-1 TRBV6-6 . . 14 TGTGCCAGCAGTCCGGGGGGGAGTTACACTGAAGCTTTCTTT CASSPGGSYTEAFF
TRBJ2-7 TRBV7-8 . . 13 TGTGCCAGCAGCTTAGTTAATGCGGGGAGGCAGTACTTC CASSLVNAGRQYF
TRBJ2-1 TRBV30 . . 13 TGTGCCTGGAATAGCGTCCACCACGGTGAGCAGTTCTTC CAWNSVHHGEQFF
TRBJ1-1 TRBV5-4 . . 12 TGTGCCAGCAGCTTTGCCGGGTCTGAAGCTTTCTTT CASSFAGSEAFF
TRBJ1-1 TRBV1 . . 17 TGCACCAGCAGCCAAGACACCGGGTTGACACCGAACACTGAAGCTTTCTTT CTSSQDTGLTPNTEAFF
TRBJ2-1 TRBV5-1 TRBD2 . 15 TGCGCCAGCAGCGTACTAGCGGGAGGCTACAATGAGCAGTTCTTC CASSVLAGGYNEQFF
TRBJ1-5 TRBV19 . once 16 TGTGCCAGTACCCTTAAATCGGGGGTGAGCAATCAGCCCCAGCATTTT CASTLKSGVSNQPQHF
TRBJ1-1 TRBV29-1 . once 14 TGCAGCGTTGAAGATAGGGAGGCTCTACGGGGAGCTTTCTTT CSVEDREALRGAFF
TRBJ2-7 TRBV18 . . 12 TGTGCCAGCTCAGAAACAGCTACGCAGCAGTACTTC CASSETATQQYF
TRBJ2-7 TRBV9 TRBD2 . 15 TGTGCCAGCAGCGTCCTAGCGGGAGGAGCCTACGAGCAGTACTTC CASSVLAGGAYEQYF
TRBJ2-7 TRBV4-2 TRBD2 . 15 TGTGCCAGCAGCCCCCGACTAGCGGCCTCCTACGAGCAGTACTTC CASSPRLAASYEQYF
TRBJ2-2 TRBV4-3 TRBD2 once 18 TGCGCCAGCAGCCAAGACCCAGCGGGGGGGTTAAGCCCCGGGGAGCTGTTTTTT CASSQDPAGGLSPGELFF
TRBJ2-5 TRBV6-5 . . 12 TGTGCCAGCCGGGCGGGGAGGGAGACCCAGTACTTC CASRAGRETQYF
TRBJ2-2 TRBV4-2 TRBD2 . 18 TGTGCCAGCAGCCTGGCCGGGACTAGCGGGGGGAACGCCGGGGAGCTGTTTTTT CASSLAGTSGGNAGELFF
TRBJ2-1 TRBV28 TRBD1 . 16 TGTGCCAGCACTCTAACCCCCGGGACAGGATACAATGAGCAGTTCTTC CASTLTPGTGYNEQFF
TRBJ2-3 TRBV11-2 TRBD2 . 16 TGTGCCAGCAGCTACCTCAGCGGGGGCCTCACAGATACGCAGTATTTT CASSYLSGGLTDTQYF
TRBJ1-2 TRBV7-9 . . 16 TGTGCCAGCAGCTCACGCGGTCAGGGAGTCGGCTATGGCTACACCTTC CASSSRGQGVGYGYTF
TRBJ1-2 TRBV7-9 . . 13 TGTGCCAGCAGCTTTTCAGCTCCAAATGGCTACACCTTC CASSFSAPNGYTF
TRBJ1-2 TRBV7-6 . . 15 TGTGCCAGCAGCTTAACTAGGGGGGATAACTATGGCTACACCTTC CASSLTRGDNYGYTF
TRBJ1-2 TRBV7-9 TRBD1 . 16 TGTGCCAGCAGCATTGCCGGGACAGGGCTCCCGGGCGGCTACACCTTC CASSIAGTGLPGGYTF
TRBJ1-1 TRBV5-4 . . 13 TGTGCCAGCAGTGACGGATTGAACACTGAAGCTTTCTTT CASSDGLNTEAFF
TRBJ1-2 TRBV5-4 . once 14 TGTGCCAGCAGCTTGGTAGGGACGGGGTATGGCTACACCTTC CASSLVGTGYGYTF
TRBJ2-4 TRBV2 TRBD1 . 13 TGTGCCAGCAATTTGGCAGGGGGTAACATTCAGTACTTC CASNLAGGNIQYF